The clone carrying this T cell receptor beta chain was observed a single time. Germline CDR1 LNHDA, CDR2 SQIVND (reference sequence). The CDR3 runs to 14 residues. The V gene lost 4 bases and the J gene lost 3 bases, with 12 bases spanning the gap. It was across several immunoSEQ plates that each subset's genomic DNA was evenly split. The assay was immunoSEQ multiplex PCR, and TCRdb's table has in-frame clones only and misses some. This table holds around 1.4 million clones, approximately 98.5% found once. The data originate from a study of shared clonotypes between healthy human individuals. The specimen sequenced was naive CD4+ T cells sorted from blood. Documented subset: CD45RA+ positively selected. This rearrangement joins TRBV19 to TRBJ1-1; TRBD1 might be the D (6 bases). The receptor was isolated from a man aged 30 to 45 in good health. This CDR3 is CASSKDRWDTEAFF. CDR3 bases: TGTGCCAGTAGTAAAGACAGGTGGGACACTGAAGCTTTCTTT. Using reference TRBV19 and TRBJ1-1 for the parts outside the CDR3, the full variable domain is DGGITQSPKYLFRKEGQNVTLSCEQNLNHDAMYWYRQDPGQGLRLIYYSQIVNDFQKGDIAEGYSVSREKKESFPLTVTSAQKNPTAFYLCASSKDRWDTEAFFGQGTRLTVV.